This is a list of T cell receptor beta chains from one sample in a study of shared clonotypes between healthy human individuals. Clones were sequenced by immunoSEQ multiplex PCR, and TCRdb holds only the in-frame ones, with some missing. This table has more than 2,000,000 clones, just over 90% appearing once. The sequencing input was naive CD4+ T cells sorted from blood. The receptors come from a man younger than 35 in good health. Each CDR3 is given with its conserved first and last residue. The D gene is left open where the match is weak. Size is omitted from some rows. Given values are once, few, many or a class for expanded clones.

J gene | V gene | D gene | clone size | CDR3 protein | CDR3 DNA
TRBJ2-2 | TRBV18 | - | - | CASSPQGYTGELFF | TGTGCCAGCTCACCACAGGGTTACACCGGGGAGCTGTTTTTT
TRBJ1-2 | TRBV28 | - | - | CASTDSPNYGYTF | TGTGCCAGCACGGACAGTCCTAACTATGGCTACACCTTC
TRBJ1-6 | TRBV27 | - | - | CASSLSWRDNSPLHF | TGTGCCAGCAGTTTATCGTGGAGGGATAATTCACCCCTCCACTTT
TRBJ1-3 | TRBV5-1 | - | - | CASRSDPSSGNTIYF | TGCGCCAGCAGGAGCGACCCCAGCTCTGGAAACACCATATATTTT
TRBJ2-7 | TRBV19 | - | - | CASRAAIGPYEQYF | TGTGCCAGTCGCGCGGCCATAGGCCCCTACGAGCAGTACTTC
TRBJ2-2 | TRBV10-3 | TRBD2 | - | CATRTSGTQNTGELFF | TGTGCCACGAGGACTAGCGGGACACAGAACACCGGGGAGCTGTTTTTT
TRBJ2-2 | TRBV11-3 | TRBD2 | few | CASSSGLAGDTGELFF | TGTGCCAGCAGCTCGGGACTAGCGGGAGACACCGGGGAGCTGTTTTTT
TRBJ2-5 | TRBV11-2 | TRBD1 | - | CASTQDRALETQYF | TGTGCCAGCACCCAAGACAGGGCTTTAGAGACCCAGTACTTC
TRBJ2-7 | TRBV29-1 | - | - | CSGNHEQYF | TGCAGCGGCAATCACGAGCAGTACTTC
TRBJ2-3 | TRBV10-3 | TRBD2 | - | CAISEGQGGLAGTDTQYF | TGTGCCATCAGTGAGGGACAGGGAGGACTAGCGGGCACAGATACGCAGTATTTT
TRBJ2-6 | TRBV19 | - | - | CASSNTRAGANVLTF | TGTGCCAGTAGTAATACCAGGGCTGGGGCCAACGTCCTGACTTTC
TRBJ2-7 | TRBV5-6 | - | - | CASSLAGLYEQYF | TGTGCCAGCAGCTTGGCTGGACTCTACGAGCAGTACTTC
TRBJ1-4 | TRBV6-5 | - | - | CASKRGANEKLFF | TGTGCCAGCAAACGGGGGGCAAATGAAAAACTGTTTTTT
TRBJ2-7 | TRBV7-9 | TRBD1 | once | CASSRVVDRGSYEQYF | TGTGCCAGCAGCCGAGTCGTTGACAGGGGTAGCTACGAGCAGTACTTC
TRBJ1-6 | TRBV6-4 | - | - | CASSETGTNSPLHF | TGTGCCAGCAGTGAAACAGGGACTAATTCACCCCTCCACTTT
TRBJ2-2 | TRBV7-9 | TRBD1 | - | CASSQGQGNTGELFF | TGTGCCAGCAGCCAAGGACAGGGCAACACCGGGGAGCTGTTTTTT
TRBJ1-1 | TRBV27 | - | - | CASRGGAEAFF | TGTGCCAGCAGGGGGGGGGCTGAAGCTTTCTTT
TRBJ2-5 | TRBV6-5 | TRBD1 | once | CASRPGQGIQTQYF | TGTGCCAGCAGACCGGGACAGGGGATACAGACCCAGTACTTC
TRBJ2-5 | TRBV25-1 | - | - | CASSEGLETQYF | TGTGCCAGCAGTGAAGGTCTAGAGACCCAGTACTTC
TRBJ2-6 | TRBV11-2 | TRBD2 | - | CASSPGLALSGANVLTF | TGTGCCAGCAGTCCGGGACTAGCCCTTTCTGGGGCCAACGTCCTGACTTTC
TRBJ2-6 | TRBV5-1 | - | - | CASSLDASLSGANVLTF | TGCGCCAGCAGCTTGGATGCCAGCCTGAGCGGGGCCAACGTCCTGACTTTC
TRBJ2-1 | TRBV10-3 | TRBD2 | - | CATRRGLAGVGQFF | TGTGCCACACGACGGGGACTAGCGGGGGTTGGGCAGTTCTTC
TRBJ2-2 | TRBV5-1 | - | - | CASSLGSGELFF | TGCGCCAGCAGCTTGGGAAGCGGGGAGCTGTTTTTT
TRBJ2-5 | TRBV5-4 | - | - | CASSLELVSGETQYF | TGTGCCAGCAGCTTGGAGCTAGTGAGTGGGGAGACCCAGTACTTC
TRBJ2-1 | TRBV5-4 | - | - | CASSLAGGGLGEQFF | TGTGCCAGCAGCTTGGCCGGGGGCGGTTTGGGGGAGCAGTTCTTC
TRBJ2-5 | TRBV9 | - | - | CASSVGLGVSQETQYF | TGTGCCAGCAGCGTAGGTCTGGGGGTATCACAAGAGACCCAGTACTTC
TRBJ1-1 | TRBV19 | - | - | CASSIGEGMNTEAFF | TGTGCCAGTAGTATAGGGGAGGGAATGAACACTGAAGCTTTCTTT
TRBJ1-3 | TRBV15 | - | - | CATSRDGTSGGNTIYF | TGTGCCACCAGCAGAGACGGGACTTCGGGTGGAAACACCATATATTTT
TRBJ2-5 | TRBV5-1 | - | - | CASSLEGFGETQYF | TGCGCCAGCAGCTTGGAAGGGTTTGGGGAGACCCAGTACTTC
TRBJ2-7 | TRBV7-2 | TRBD2 | - | CASSRFVGLAGGQSYEQYF | TGTGCCAGCAGCCGATTCGTGGGACTAGCGGGAGGGCAATCCTACGAGCAGTACTTC
TRBJ2-7 | TRBV6-6 | TRBD1 | - | CASSPGTGLGYEQYF | TGTGCCAGCAGTCCCGGGACAGGGTTAGGCTACGAGCAGTACTTC
TRBJ2-3 | TRBV7-9 | TRBD1 | - | CASSHSTGFTDTQYF | TGTGCCAGCAGCCACTCGACAGGGTTTACAGATACGCAGTATTTT
TRBJ2-6 | TRBV27 | TRBD1 | - | CASSRSGTGSAGANVLTF | TGTGCCAGCAGTCGTTCCGGGACAGGCTCTGCTGGGGCCAACGTCCTGACTTTC
TRBJ2-1 | TRBV7-8 | TRBD2 | - | CASSLRGLAGSYNEQFF | TGTGCCAGCAGCTTGCGAGGACTAGCGGGGTCCTACAATGAGCAGTTCTTC
TRBJ2-5 | TRBV12-2 | - | - | CASRPGAQYF | TGTGCAAGTCGCCCCGGTGCCCAGTACTTC
TRBJ1-1 | TRBV6-6 | TRBD1 | - | CASSYGQGAKAFF | TGTGCCAGCAGTTACGGACAGGGGGCGAAAGCTTTCTTT
TRBJ2-3 | TRBV5-4 | TRBD2 | - | CASSSIAGGTDTQYF | TGTGCCAGCAGCTCGATAGCGGGAGGCACAGATACGCAGTATTTT
TRBJ1-2 | TRBV2 | - | - | CASSDVQGMILRGYTF | TGTGCCAGCAGTGACGTCCAGGGGATGATTCTTCGTGGCTACACCTTC
TRBJ2-7 | TRBV5-1 | TRBD2 | once | CASSLTPSGVSYEQYF | TGCGCCAGCAGCTTGACCCCTAGCGGGGTTTCCTACGAGCAGTACTTC
TRBJ1-1 | TRBV25-1 | - | - | CASSREGGRTEAFF | TGTGCCAGCAGTCGGGAAGGGGGACGGACTGAAGCTTTCTTT
TRBJ1-5 | TRBV10-3 | - | - | CAIRGTLTQPQHF | TGTGCCATCAGAGGGACTTTAACTCAGCCCCAGCATTTT
TRBJ1-5 | TRBV23-1 | - | - | CASSQYHSGHVSNQPQHF | TGCGCCAGCAGTCAATATCACTCCGGGCACGTAAGCAATCAGCCCCAGCATTTT
TRBJ1-1 | TRBV6-5 | - | - | CASSSSLNTEAFF | TGTGCCAGCAGCTCGTCCTTGAACACTGAAGCTTTCTTT